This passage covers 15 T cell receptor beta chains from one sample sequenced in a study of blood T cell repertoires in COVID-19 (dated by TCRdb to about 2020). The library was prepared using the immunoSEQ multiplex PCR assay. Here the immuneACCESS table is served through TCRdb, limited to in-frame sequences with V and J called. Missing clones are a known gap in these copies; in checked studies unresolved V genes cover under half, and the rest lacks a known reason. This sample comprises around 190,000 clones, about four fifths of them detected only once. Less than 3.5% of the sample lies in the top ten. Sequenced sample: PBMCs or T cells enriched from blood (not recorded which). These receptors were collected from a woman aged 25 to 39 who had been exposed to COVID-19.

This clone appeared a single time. The CDR3 DNA is TGTGCCAGCAGTTTATTCAGGGGTCAGCCCCAGCATTTT. Translating it yields CASSLFRGQPQHF. The gene calls are TRBV27 and TRBJ1-5, with D possibly being TRBD1 (6 bases). This CDR3 is 13 amino acids long. V dropped 1 base and J dropped 6 bases, with 7 bases sitting between them. The V gene's germline CDR1 is MNHEY and CDR2 SMNVEV (reference sequence).

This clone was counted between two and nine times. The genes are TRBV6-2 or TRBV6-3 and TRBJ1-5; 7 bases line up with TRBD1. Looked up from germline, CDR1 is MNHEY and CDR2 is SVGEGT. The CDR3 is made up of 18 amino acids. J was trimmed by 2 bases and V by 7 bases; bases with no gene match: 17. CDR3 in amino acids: CASNPSGYRGVGNQPQHF. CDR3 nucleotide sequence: TGTGCCAGCAACCCCTCAGGGTACAGGGGAGTGGGCAATCAGCCCCAGCATTTT.

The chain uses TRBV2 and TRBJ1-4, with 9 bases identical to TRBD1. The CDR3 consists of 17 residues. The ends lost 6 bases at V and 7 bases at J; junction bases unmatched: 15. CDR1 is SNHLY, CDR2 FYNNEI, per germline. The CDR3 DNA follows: TGTGCCAGCAGGGATACTGCTCGGAGACAGGGGGGTGAAAAACTGTTTTTT. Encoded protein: CASRDTARRQGGEKLFF. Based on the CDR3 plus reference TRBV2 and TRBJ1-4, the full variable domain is EPEVTQTPSHQVTQMGQEVILRCVPISNHLYFYWYRQILGQKVEFLVSFYNNEISEKSEIFDDQFSVERPDGSNFTLKIRSTKLEDSAMYFCASRDTARRQGGEKLFFGSGTQLSVL.

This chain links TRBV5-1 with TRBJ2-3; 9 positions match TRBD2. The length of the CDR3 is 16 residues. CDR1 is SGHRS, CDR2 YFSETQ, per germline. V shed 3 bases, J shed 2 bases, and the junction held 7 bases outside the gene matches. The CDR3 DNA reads TGCGCCAGCAGCTCCTTAGCGGGGGATTTCACAGATACGCAGTATTTT. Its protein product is CASSSLAGDFTDTQYF. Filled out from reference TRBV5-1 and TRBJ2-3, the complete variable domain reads KAGVTQTPRYLIKTRGQQVTLSCSPISGHRSVSWYQQTPGQGLQFLFEYFSETQRNKGNFPGRFSGRQFSNSRSEMNVSTLELGDSALYLCASSSLAGDFTDTQYFGPGTRLTVL.

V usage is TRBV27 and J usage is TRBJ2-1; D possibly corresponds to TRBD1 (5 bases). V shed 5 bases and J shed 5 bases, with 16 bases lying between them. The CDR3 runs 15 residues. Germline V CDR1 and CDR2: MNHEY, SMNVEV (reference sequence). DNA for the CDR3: TGTGCCAGCAGTCCGCGCCCCCAGGGAAACAATGAGCAGTTCTTC. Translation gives CASSPRPQGNNEQFF.

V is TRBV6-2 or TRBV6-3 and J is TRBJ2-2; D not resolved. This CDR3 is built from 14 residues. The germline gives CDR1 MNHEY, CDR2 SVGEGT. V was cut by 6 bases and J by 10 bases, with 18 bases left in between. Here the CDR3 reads CASSPAHGLAELFF. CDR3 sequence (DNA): TGTGCCAGCAGCCCGGCCCACGGTTTAGCGGAGCTGTTTTTT.

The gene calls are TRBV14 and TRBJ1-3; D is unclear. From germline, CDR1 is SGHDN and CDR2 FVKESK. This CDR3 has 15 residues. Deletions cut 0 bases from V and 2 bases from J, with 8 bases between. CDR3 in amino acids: CASSQELTAGNTIYF. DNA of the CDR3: TGTGCCAGCAGCCAAGAACTCACAGCTGGAAACACCATATATTTT. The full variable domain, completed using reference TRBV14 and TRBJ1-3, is EAGVTQFPSHSVIEKGQTVTLRCDPISGHDNLYWYRRVMGKEIKFLLHFVKESKQDESGMPNNRFLAERTGGTYSTLKVQPAELEDSGVYFCASSQELTAGNTIYFGEGSWLTVV.

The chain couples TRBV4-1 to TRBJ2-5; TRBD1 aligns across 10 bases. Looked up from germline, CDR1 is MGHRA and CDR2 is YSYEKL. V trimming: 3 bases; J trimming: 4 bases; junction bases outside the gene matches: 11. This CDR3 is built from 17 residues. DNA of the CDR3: TGCGCCAGCAGCCAGTTGCTAGGACAGGGGGGAGGAGAGACCCAGTACTTC. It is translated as CASSQLLGQGGGETQYF.

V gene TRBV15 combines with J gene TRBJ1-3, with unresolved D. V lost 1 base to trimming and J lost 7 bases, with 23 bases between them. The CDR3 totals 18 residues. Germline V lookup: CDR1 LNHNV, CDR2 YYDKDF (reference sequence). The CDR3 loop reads CATSRARLGKRGDNTIYF. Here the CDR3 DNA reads TGTGCCACCAGCAGAGCTCGACTGGGCAAACGGGGAGATAACACCATATATTTT.

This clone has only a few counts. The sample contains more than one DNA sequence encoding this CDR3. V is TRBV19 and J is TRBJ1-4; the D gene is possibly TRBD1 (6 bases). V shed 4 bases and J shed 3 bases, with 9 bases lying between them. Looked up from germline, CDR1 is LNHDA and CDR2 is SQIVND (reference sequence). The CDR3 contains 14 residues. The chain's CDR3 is CASSTGQSNEKLFF. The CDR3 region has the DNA TGTGCCAGTAGTACCGGACAGTCTAATGAAAAACTGTTTTTT.

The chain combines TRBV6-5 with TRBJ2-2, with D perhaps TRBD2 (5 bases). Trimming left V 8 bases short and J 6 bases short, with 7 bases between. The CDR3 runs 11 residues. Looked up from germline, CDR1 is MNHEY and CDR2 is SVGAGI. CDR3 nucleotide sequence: TGTGCCAGCGAGGGCCCCGGGGAGCTGTTTTTT. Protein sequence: CASEGPGELFF.

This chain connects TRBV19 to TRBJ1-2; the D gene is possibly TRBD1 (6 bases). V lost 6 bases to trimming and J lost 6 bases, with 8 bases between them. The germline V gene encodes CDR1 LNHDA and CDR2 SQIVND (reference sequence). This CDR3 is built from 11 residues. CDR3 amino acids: CASRNRDGYTF. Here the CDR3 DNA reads TGTGCCAGTAGGAACAGGGATGGCTACACCTTC.

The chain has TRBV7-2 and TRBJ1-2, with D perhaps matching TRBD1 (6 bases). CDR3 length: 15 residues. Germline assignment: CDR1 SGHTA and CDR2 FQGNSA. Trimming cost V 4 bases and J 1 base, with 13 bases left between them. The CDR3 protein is CASSSGGALNYGYTF. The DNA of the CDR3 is TGTGCCAGCAGCTCGGGGGGGGCCCTTAACTATGGCTACACCTTC.

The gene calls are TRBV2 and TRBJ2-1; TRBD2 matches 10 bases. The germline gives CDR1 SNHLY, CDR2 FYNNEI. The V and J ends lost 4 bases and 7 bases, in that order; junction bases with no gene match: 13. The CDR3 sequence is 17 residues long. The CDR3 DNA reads TGTGCCAGCAGTGGAACTAGGAGCGGGGGGGCTGAGAATGAGCAGTTCTTC. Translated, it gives CASSGTRSGGAENEQFF. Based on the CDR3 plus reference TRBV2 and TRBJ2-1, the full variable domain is EPEVTQTPSHQVTQMGQEVILRCVPISNHLYFYWYRQILGQKVEFLVSFYNNEISEKSEIFDDQFSVERPDGSNFTLKIRSTKLEDSAMYFCASSGTRSGGAENEQFFGPGTRLTVL.

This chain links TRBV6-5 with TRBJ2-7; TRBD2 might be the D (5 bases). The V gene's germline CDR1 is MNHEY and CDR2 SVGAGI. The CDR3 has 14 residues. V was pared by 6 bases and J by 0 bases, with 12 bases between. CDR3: CASSTVGSSYEQYF. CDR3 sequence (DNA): TGTGCCAGCAGCACCGTGGGGAGCTCCTACGAGCAGTACTTC.